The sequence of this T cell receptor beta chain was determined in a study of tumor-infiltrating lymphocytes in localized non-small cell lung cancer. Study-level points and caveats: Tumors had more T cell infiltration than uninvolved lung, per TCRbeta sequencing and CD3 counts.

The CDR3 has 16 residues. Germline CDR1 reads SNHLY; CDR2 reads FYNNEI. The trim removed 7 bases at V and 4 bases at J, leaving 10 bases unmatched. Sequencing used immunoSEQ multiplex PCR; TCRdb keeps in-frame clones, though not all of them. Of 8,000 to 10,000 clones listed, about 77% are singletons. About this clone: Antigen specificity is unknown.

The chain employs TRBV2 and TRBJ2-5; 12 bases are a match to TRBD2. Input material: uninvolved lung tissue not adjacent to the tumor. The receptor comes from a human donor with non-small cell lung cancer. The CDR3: CASIASRLAGAETQYF. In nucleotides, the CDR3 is TGTGCCAGCATCGCCAGCCGACTAGCGGGAGCAGAGACCCAGTACTTC.